This record looks at one TCR beta chain sequence and its context. Its antigen is not yet known. Per-base qualities were not stored, and no clone one base away is much larger. This sample is drawn from a study of T cell clones after liver transplantation (dated by TCRdb to between 2019 and 2020). A note on the overall study: The samples were obtained from ITN030ST, a randomized trial that attempted immunosuppression withdrawal within 2 years after liver transplantation. Donor-reactive T cell clones were identified by TCRbeta sequencing following a pre-transplant mixed lymphocyte reaction and were subsequently tracked in post-transplant blood. Third party-reactive TCRbeta sequences from pre-transplant MLRs were also identified as an antigen-independent comparator for donor-reactive sequences. Of the eight recipients, a few were HCV-positive, while the remaining recipients had been transplanted for non-autoimmune, non-viral indications. The subjects received no induction therapy and were kept on standard immunosuppression until randomization at 12-24 months post-transplant. To count as tolerant, a recipient had to stay completely off immunosuppression for at least one year without liver enzymes climbing beyond twice the upper limit of normal. Blood samples were taken pre-transplant, pre-randomization before withdrawal, and post-randomization after full withdrawal or failed withdrawal. The study cohort included 8 liver transplant recipients, of whom 3 were classified as tolerant and 5 as non-tolerant. Study-level results and caveats: Without allograft tissue specimens, donor-reactive T cells may have migrated into the graft rather than being deleted. Circulating donor-reactive CD4 TCRbeta sequences fell significantly post-transplant in most of the 8 subjects, irrespective of tolerance or HCV status. Donor-reactive sequences decreased more than third party-reactive sequences, which suggests partial antigen-specific deletion that was not related to withdrawal success. When repertoire turnover was taken into account, detection of donor-reactive sequences was significantly reduced in 7 of 8 subjects for CD4 and in 8 of 8 subjects for CD8. Low numbers of available donor cells limited the measurable donor-reactive repertoire in two subjects. The conclusions were considered preliminary, being limited by small, heterogeneous patient numbers and non-standardized post-transplant time points.

Counted from cysteine to phenylalanine, this CDR3 has 14 amino acids. Here the CDR3 DNA is all that survives: 42 bases in frame from base 1. CDR1 SGHTA and CDR2 FQGNSA were looked up in the germline V gene. V is shortened by 1 base, J by 4 bases, and the region joining them spans 11 bases. High-throughput TCRbeta CDR3 sequencing of frozen genomic DNA was performed by immunoSEQ, with PCR amplification, mapping, bias correction and internal controls included. In the original analysis: Productive rearrangements were retained, and unique TCRbeta sequences were defined by the CDR3 nucleotide sequence together with the V and J gene. Donor-reactive sequences required at least 5-fold expansion in CFSE-low cells versus unstimulated pre-transplant cells and at least 0.01% frequency. Minimum frequency thresholds were set for each subject based on the unstimulated sample with the lowest template count, ensuring at least 90% detection power. Repertoire turnover was measured by Jensen-Shannon divergence between the top 1000 TCRbeta sequences post- and pre-transplant. Two-sided Fisher's exact tests were used to test for changes in how often donor-reactive sequences were detected. What TCRdb holds here is the immuneACCESS table cut down to in-frame rearrangements. Part of the clones is not present; checked against another copy, under half of the missing clones reflect an unresolved V gene, and the others are unexplained. V and J calls and clone size are given by that table; D and trimming were obtained from the DNA. The sample yields 68,000 or so clones; 92% were counted once. The ten largest clonotypes hold approximately 1% of the sample.

Unstimulated PBMCs, after thawing, were stained for CD3, CD4 and CD8 and then FACS-sorted into CD3+CD4+ and CD3+CD8+ populations. All 8 studied subjects were randomized to immunosuppression withdrawal. The Qiagen DNeasy Blood and Tissue Kit was used for genomic DNA isolation. The sequence was obtained from a human patient who received a liver transplant. Following transplantation, part of the T cell population may be supplied by the graft donor rather than the patient. The chain is made from TRBV7-2 and TRBJ2-7; the D gene cannot be resolved reliably. Sequences were derived from CD4+ T cells from blood, sampled approximately 25 months after liver transplant. This receptor has the CDR3 CASSLVQKQYEQYF. The DNA is TGTGCCAGCAGCTTAGTGCAGAAACAGTACGAGCAGTACTTC.